The 10 T cell receptor beta chains below all came from one sample that was sequenced in a study of control samples from healthy donors and cancer patients. Clones were read by immunoSEQ multiplex PCR, and TCRdb kept only the in-frame ones, dropping some. The profile shows 99,000 or so clones, about four fifths of them singletons. What was sequenced was blood. The receptor set was obtained from a woman aged 50 to 60 in good health.

The gene calls are TRBV6-5 and TRBJ2-7; 8 bases are a match to TRBD1. The CDR3 length is 15 residues. Trimming cost V 6 bases and J 3 bases; bases outside gene matches: 10. CDR1 and CDR2 from the germline V gene are MNHEY and SVGAGI. CDR3 protein: CASSRPSTGVYEQYF. DNA of the CDR3: TGTGCCAGCAGCCGACCTTCGACAGGGGTCTACGAGCAGTACTTC.

The chain employs TRBV4-3 and TRBJ1-5; D remains unclear. Germline CDR1 reads LGHNA; CDR2 reads YSLEER. The CDR3 extends over 13 amino acids. Trimming took off 0 bases at V and 7 bases at J, with 7 bases between the two ends. CDR3 sequence reads: CASSQDLGQPQHF. Here the CDR3 DNA reads TGCGCCAGCAGCCAAGATCTAGGGCAGCCCCAGCATTTT.

The chain uses TRBV11-3 and TRBJ1-4; TRBD1 matches at 7 bases. CDR3 length equals 15 residues. Germline V lookup: CDR1 SGHNT, CDR2 YENEEA. V trimming: 5 bases; J trimming: 10 bases; junction bases outside the gene matches: 13. CDR3: CASSTHRDSLSKLFF. The CDR3 nucleotides read TGTGCCAGCAGCACCCACCGGGACAGCCTTTCAAAACTGTTTTTT. The whole variable domain, filled in from reference TRBV11-3 and TRBJ1-4, reads EAGVVQSPRYKIIEKKQPVAFWCNPISGHNTLYWYLQNLGQGPELLIRYENEEAVDDSQLPKDRFSAERLKGVDSTLKIQPAELGDSAVYLCASSTHRDSLSKLFFGSGTQLSVL.

The chain uses TRBV15 and TRBJ1-2, with 12 bases aligning to TRBD1. V shed 5 bases and J 5 bases; nucleotides not matched to a gene: 12. The germline CDR1 and CDR2 sequences are LNHNV and YYDKDF (reference sequence). This CDR3 comprises 17 residues. The CDR3 loop reads CATSVGTGGSQGYGYTF. In DNA, the CDR3 is TGTGCCACCAGCGTCGGGACAGGGGGCTCCCAAGGATATGGCTACACCTTC. Drawing the rest from reference TRBV15 and TRBJ1-2, the complete variable domain is DAMVIQNPRYQVTQFGKPVTLSCSQTLNHNVMYWYQQKSSQAPKLLFHYYDKDFNNEADTPDNFQSRRPNTSFCFLDIRSPGLGDTAMYLCATSVGTGGSQGYGYTFGSGTRLTVV.

The genes are TRBV11-1 and TRBJ1-2; no definite D call. V dropped 4 bases and J dropped 6 bases, with 12 bases sitting between them. CDR3 length: 13 residues. Per germline, CDR1 SGHAT and CDR2 FQDESV (reference sequence). CDR3 in DNA: TGTGCCAGCAGCTCCCAGGCGGCAGATGGCTACACCTTC. Residues: CASSSQAADGYTF.

V and J are TRBV24-1 and TRBJ1-1; D is unclear. V lost 5 bases, J lost 3 bases, and 12 bases lay in between. CDR3 length: 14 residues. Germline V gives CDR1 KGHDR, CDR2 SFDVKD. The CDR3 region has the DNA TGTGCCACCAGTGCCCCGGGTTTAGACACTGAAGCTTTCTTT. Its translation: CATSAPGLDTEAFF.

The chain recombines TRBV5-1 with TRBJ2-1, with 8 bases identical to TRBD2. Germline CDR1 and CDR2: SGHRS and YFSETQ. The V gene end was trimmed by 0 bases and the J gene end by 6 bases; junction bases not matched to a gene: 5. The CDR3 spans 15 residues. CDR3 coding DNA: TGCGCCAGCAGCTTGGGTTCCACTAGCGGCAATGAGCAGTTCTTC. This translates into CASSLGSTSGNEQFF.

This chain joins TRBV28 and TRBJ1-6; D uncertain. The germline V and J ends were trimmed by 5 bases and 14 bases, with 16 bases remaining between them. Per the germline V gene, CDR1 is MDHEN and CDR2 is SYDVKM. This CDR3 is built from 13 residues. For the CDR3, the DNA is TGTGCCAGCAGTAACAGTATTTCGGGATCCCTCCACTTT. It specifies CASSNSISGSLHF.

Comment on this clone: Germline is not matched at one junction end, which may reflect a read error. This chain connects TRBV7-6 to TRBJ1-1, with D unclear. There are 14 residues in the CDR3. CDR1 SGHVS and CDR2 FNYEAQ come from the germline V gene. CDR3 coding DNA: TGTGCCAGCAGCCTAGCCTTGGGAAACACTGAAGCTTTCTTT. It codes for CASSLALGNTEAFF. Using reference TRBV7-6 and TRBJ1-1 for the parts outside the CDR3, the full variable domain is GAGVSQSPRYKVTKRGQDVALRCDPISGHVSLYWYRQALGQGPEFLTYFNYEAQQDKSGLPNDRFSAERPEGSISTLTIQRTEQRDSAMYRCASSLALGNTEAFFGQGTRLTVV.

Worth noting for this clone: This same CDR3 is encoded by further DNA sequences in the sample. The genes are TRBV6-2 or TRBV6-3 and TRBJ1-5; TRBD1 matches 8 bases. Germline CDR1 and CDR2: MNHEY and SVGEGT. The CDR3 sequence is 15 residues long. V lost 2 bases to trimming and J lost 5 bases; unmatched junction nucleotides: 5. The CDR3 loop is CASSYASGGDQPQHF. The CDR3 region has the DNA TGTGCCAGCAGTTACGCCTCAGGGGGCGATCAGCCCCAGCATTTT.